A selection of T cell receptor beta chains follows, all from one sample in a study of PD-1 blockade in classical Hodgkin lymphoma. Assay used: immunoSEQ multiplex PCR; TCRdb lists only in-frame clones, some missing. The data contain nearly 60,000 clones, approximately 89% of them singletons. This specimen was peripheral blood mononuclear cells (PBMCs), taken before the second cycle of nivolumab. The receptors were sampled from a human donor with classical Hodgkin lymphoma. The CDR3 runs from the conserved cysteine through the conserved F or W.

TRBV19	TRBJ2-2	CASSGLAGNTGELFF
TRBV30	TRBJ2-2	CASTAADGELFF
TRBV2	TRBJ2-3	CASRGTRNTDTQYF
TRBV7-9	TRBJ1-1	CASTVVGRGMNTEAFF
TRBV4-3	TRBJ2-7	CASSQEFSSYEQYF
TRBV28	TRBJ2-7	CASSDLGVPHEQYF
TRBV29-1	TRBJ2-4	CSVPGQGGDIQYF
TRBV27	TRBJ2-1	CASSPYSSGNEQFF
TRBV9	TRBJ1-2	CASSGVGNYGYTF
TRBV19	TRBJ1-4	CASNDGAVNEKLFF
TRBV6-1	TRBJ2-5	CASRRITQETQYF
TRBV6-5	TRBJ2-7	CASRGGAGAPEQYF
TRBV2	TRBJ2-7	CASSEGARGEEYEQYF
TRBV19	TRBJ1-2	CASTQQGGHGYTF
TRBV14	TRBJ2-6	CASSPGRWRESSLGANVLTF
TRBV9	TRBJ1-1	CASSAGSGLNTEAFF
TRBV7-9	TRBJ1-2	CASSSGTPPNYGYTF
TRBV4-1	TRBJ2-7	CASSESTLAVGSYEQYF
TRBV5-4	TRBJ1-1	CASSFLGQGRPTEAFF
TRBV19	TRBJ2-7	CASSTTSGSSYEQYF
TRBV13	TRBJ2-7	CASSVSGSKYEQYF
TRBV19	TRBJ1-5	CASSTEMSLPQHF
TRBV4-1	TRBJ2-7	CASSQGASGSYEQYF